Shown below are 17 T cell receptor beta chains from a single sample sequenced in a study of shared clonotypes between healthy human individuals. Method: immunoSEQ multiplex PCR; TCRdb's copy keeps in-frame clones and lacks some. The table includes some 2,000,000 clones, around 95% detected once. Input material: naive CD4+ T cells sorted from blood. The subset: CD45RA+ positively selected. The source is a man aged 18 to 35 in good health.

Written as DNA, the CDR3 is TGCGCCAGCAGCCAAGGCCATACGGTCTCCTACGAGCAGTACTTC. Encoded protein: CASSQGHTVSYEQYF. The chain employs TRBV4-1 and TRBJ2-7, with no clear D. The V gene's germline CDR1 is MGHRA and CDR2 YSYEKL. The CDR3 loop spans 15 amino acids. V was shortened by 1 base and J by 0 bases, with 10 bases between the two germline ends.

The chain links TRBV19 to TRBJ2-6; 11 nucleotides line up with TRBD1. Germline trimming cut 2 bases from V and 2 bases from J; bases unmatched to any gene: 5. Per the germline V gene, CDR1 is LNHDA and CDR2 is SQIVND (reference sequence). The CDR3 has 18 residues. CDR3 coding DNA: TGTGCCAGTAGTATAAAGGTGGGACAGGGGGCTGGGGCCAACGTCCTGACTTTC. Amino acids: CASSIKVGQGAGANVLTF. The full variable domain, rest sourced from reference TRBV19 and TRBJ2-6, is DGGITQSPKYLFRKEGQNVTLSCEQNLNHDAMYWYRQDPGQGLRLIYYSQIVNDFQKGDIAEGYSVSREKKESFPLTVTSAQKNPTAFYLCASSIKVGQGAGANVLTFGAGSRLTVL.

J is TRBJ2-3 and V is TRBV2; the D gene is possibly TRBD1 (6 bases). Trimming stripped 3 bases from V and 4 bases from J, with 17 bases between. Per the germline V gene, CDR1 is SNHLY and CDR2 is FYNNEI. This CDR3 has 16 residues. The CDR3 bases are TGTGCCAGCAGTGATCATCAGGGGAAGGCGGCAGATACGCAGTATTTT. This gives the protein CASSDHQGKAADTQYF. Combining the CDR3 with reference TRBV2 and TRBJ2-3 gives the whole variable domain EPEVTQTPSHQVTQMGQEVILRCVPISNHLYFYWYRQILGQKVEFLVSFYNNEISEKSEIFDDQFSVERPDGSNFTLKIRSTKLEDSAMYFCASSDHQGKAADTQYFGPGTRLTVL.

The chain employs TRBV30 and TRBJ1-2; no clear D gene. CDR1 and CDR2 (germline): GTSNPN, SVGIG (reference sequence). The CDR3 is 11 amino acids. V lost 3 bases, J lost 7 bases, and 9 bases lay in between. The CDR3 is CAWRTLGGYTF. The CDR3 nucleotides read TGTGCCTGGAGGACTCTGGGTGGCTACACCTTC.

V and J are TRBV10-1 and TRBJ2-4; D not certain. Trimming removed 3 bases from V and 2 bases from J, with 11 bases in between. CDR3 size: 15 residues. Germline V lookup: CDR1 WNHNN, CDR2 SYGVQD (reference sequence). CDR3 nucleotides: TGCGCCAGCAGTGACCCGAGCAAATCCAAAAACATTCAGTACTTC. As protein: CASSDPSKSKNIQYF.

The chain recombines TRBV5-4 with TRBJ1-6; 10 nucleotides match TRBD1. The CDR3 spans 15 residues. J gave up 5 bases and V 5 bases, and 4 bases lay outside the gene matches. Germline CDR1 is SGHNT and CDR2 is YYREEE (reference sequence). CDR3 sequence reads: CASRSGTGDNSPLHF. CDR3 sequence (DNA): TGTGCCAGCAGATCAGGGACAGGGGATAATTCACCCCTCCACTTT.

This sequence joins TRBV7-2 and TRBJ2-2; TRBD1 might be the D (6 bases). This CDR3 contains 14 residues. Trimming cost V 4 bases and J 3 bases, with 9 bases left between them. Germline lookup yields CDR1 SGHTA and CDR2 FQGNSA. CDR3: CASSSDRYTGELFF. CDR3 sequence (DNA): TGTGCCAGCAGCTCGGACAGATACACCGGGGAGCTGTTTTTT.

J is TRBJ1-4 and V is TRBV6-6; D remains unclear. This CDR3 is built from 14 residues. Trimming cost V 10 bases and J 2 bases, with 14 bases left between them. From germline, CDR1 is MNHNY and CDR2 SVGAGI (reference sequence). The chain's CDR3 is CATSRALTNEKLFF. The CDR3 coding sequence is TGTGCCACCTCCCGCGCGTTGACTAATGAAAAACTGTTTTTT.

The chain is built from TRBV4-3 and TRBJ2-3; 7 positions agree with TRBD2. Germline CDR1 reads LGHNA; CDR2 reads YSLEER. Trimming at V came to 0 bases and at J to 8 bases, leaving 5 bases not matched to a gene. The length of the CDR3 is 14 residues. CDR3: CASSQDPGGGTQYF. In DNA, the CDR3 is TGCGCCAGCAGCCAAGATCCGGGAGGAGGTACGCAGTATTTT.

The chain carries TRBV28 and TRBJ2-7; 8 bases agree with TRBD2. Germline CDR1 is MDHEN and CDR2 is SYDVKM. The CDR3 loop spans 14 amino acids. V dropped 10 bases and J dropped 4; count of bases not matched to a gene: 12. CDR3 nucleotide sequence: TGTGCCACCAACCCGGGGGGGGGTGGGTACGAGCAGTACTTC. It specifies CATNPGGGGYEQYF.

This chain uses TRBV5-1 with TRBJ2-3, with no clear D. V gave up 0 bases and J gave up 4 bases, with 9 bases separating them. Germline V gene lookup returns CDR1 SGHRS and CDR2 YFSETQ. There are 14 residues in the CDR3. CDR3 DNA sequence: TGCGCCAGCAGCTTGGAGAGCTCGGCAGATACGCAGTATTTT. Its translation: CASSLESSADTQYF. Using reference TRBV5-1 and TRBJ2-3 for the parts outside the CDR3, the full variable domain is KAGVTQTPRYLIKTRGQQVTLSCSPISGHRSVSWYQQTPGQGLQFLFEYFSETQRNKGNFPGRFSGRQFSNSRSEMNVSTLELGDSALYLCASSLESSADTQYFGPGTRLTVL.

The chain couples TRBV5-1 to TRBJ2-7, with 11 bases aligning to TRBD1. The germline V gene has CDR1 SGHRS and CDR2 YFSETQ. Trimming took 3 bases from V and 2 from J; bases not matched to a gene: 7. The CDR3 loop spans 16 amino acids. CDR3 residues: CASSYGTGGMTYEQYF. The CDR3 bases are TGCGCCAGCAGCTATGGGACAGGGGGAATGACCTACGAGCAGTACTTC.

The chain uses TRBV19 and TRBJ1-4; 7 nucleotides line up with TRBD1. CDR3 length equals 17 residues. Looked up from germline, CDR1 is LNHDA and CDR2 is SQIVND (reference sequence). Losses at the gene ends were 4 bases for V and 0 bases for J; bases not matched to a gene: 8. CDR3 region: CASSRQGRGATNEKLFF. The CDR3 region has the DNA TGTGCCAGTAGTAGACAGGGTAGAGGTGCAACTAATGAAAAACTGTTTTTT.

The chain joins TRBV10-2 to TRBJ2-7; 8 nucleotides align to TRBD1. This CDR3 spans 12 amino acids. The junction had 5 bases not matched to a gene; V was cut back by 9 bases and J by 4 bases. CDR1 WSHSY and CDR2 SAAADI come from the germline V gene. CDR3 region: CASQGARYEQYF. The CDR3 bases are TGCGCCAGTCAGGGGGCGAGGTACGAGCAGTACTTC.

V usage is TRBV29-1 and J usage is TRBJ2-7; 9 nucleotides agree with TRBD2. Trimming cost V 4 bases and J 4 bases; bases outside gene matches: 8. Germline CDR1 reads SQVTM; CDR2 reads ANQGSEA. The CDR3 is 14 residues long. The CDR3 reads CSVGGSSGRYEQYF. CDR3 nucleotides: TGCAGCGTTGGAGGGAGTAGCGGGAGATACGAGCAGTACTTC.

The chain recombines TRBV30 with TRBJ2-1; no clear D gene. This CDR3 comprises 13 residues. Per the germline V gene, CDR1 is GTSNPN and CDR2 is SVGIG (reference sequence). Trimming removed 5 bases at V and 2 bases at J, with 10 bases between. Written as DNA, the CDR3 is TGTGCCTGGCACGGTGGGGCCTACAATGAGCAGTTCTTC. Translated, it gives CAWHGGAYNEQFF.

The chain employs TRBV5-6 and TRBJ1-1; 12 bases map to TRBD1. V shed 6 bases and J 1 base; nucleotides not matched to a gene: 7. CDR3 size: 16 residues. Germline V gives CDR1 SGHDT, CDR2 YYEEEE. The CDR3 reads CASTVPGQGANTEAFF. CDR3 coding DNA: TGTGCCAGCACCGTCCCGGGACAGGGGGCGAACACTGAAGCTTTCTTT.